This TCR beta chain comes out of a study of blood T cell repertoires in COVID-19. Study details: Donors in the United States, Italy and Spain gave samples during acute or convalescent COVID-19.

Seattle enrolled patients during active infection and tracked them longitudinally. The table came from immunoSEQ multiplex PCR; TCRdb's copy has only in-frame clones and leaves some out. The profile shows some 390,000 clones, about nine tenths of them singletons. The source is a middle-aged woman with COVID-19, enrolled during active disease. Input material: peripheral blood.

The CDR3 region has the DNA TGTGCCAGCAGCTTAGTCGGCGGTACCTACGAGCAGTACTTC. Protein: CASSLVGGTYEQYF. The V and J genes are TRBV7-9 and TRBJ2-7, with D unclear. Trimming removed 1 base at V and 2 bases at J, with 9 bases between. This CDR3 spans 14 amino acids. CDR1 and CDR2 from the germline V gene are SEHNR and FQNEAQ (reference sequence).